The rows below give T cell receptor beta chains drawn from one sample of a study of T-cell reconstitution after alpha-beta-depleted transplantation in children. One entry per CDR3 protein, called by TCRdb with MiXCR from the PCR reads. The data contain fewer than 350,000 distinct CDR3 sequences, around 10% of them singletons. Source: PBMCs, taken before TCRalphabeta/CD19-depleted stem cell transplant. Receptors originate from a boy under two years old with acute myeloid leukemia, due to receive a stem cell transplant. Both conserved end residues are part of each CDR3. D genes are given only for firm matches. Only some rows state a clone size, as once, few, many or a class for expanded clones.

CDR3 protein: CASSLRQDLQYYF; CDR3 DNA: TGTGCCAGCAGCTTACGGCAGGACCTCCAGTACTACTTC; V gene: TRBV7-6; clone size: many; J gene: TRBJ2-7; D gene: NA
CDR3 protein: CATSEQTGAYNEQFF; CDR3 DNA: TGTGCCACCAGTGAACAAACTGGCGCGTACAATGAGCAGTTCTTC; V gene: TRBV24-1; clone size: many; J gene: TRBJ2-1; D gene: NA
CDR3 protein: CAWTTKGEFSGNTIYF; CDR3 DNA: TGTGCCTGGACCACTAAAGGGGAGTTCTCTGGAAACACCATATATTTT; V gene: TRBV30; clone size: NA; J gene: TRBJ1-3; D gene: NA
CDR3 protein: CASSQEITWGYEQYF; CDR3 DNA: TGCGCCAGCAGCCAAGAGATTACTTGGGGGTACGAGCAGTACTTC; V gene: TRBV4-1; clone size: many; J gene: TRBJ2-7; D gene: NA
CDR3 protein: CASSSERGTDTQYF; CDR3 DNA: TGTGCCAGCAGCTCTGAGCGGGGCACAGATACGCAGTATTTT; V gene: TRBV11-2; clone size: many; J gene: TRBJ2-3; D gene: NA
CDR3 protein: CASTDPPNYEQYF; CDR3 DNA: TGTGCCAGCACCGACCCCCCGAACTACGAGCAGTACTTC; V gene: TRBV7-2; clone size: many; J gene: TRBJ2-7; D gene: NA
CDR3 protein: CASSLPGSGRTETQYF; CDR3 DNA: TGTGCCAGCAGTTTACCTGGTAGCGGGAGAACAGAGACCCAGTACTTC; V gene: TRBV28; clone size: few; J gene: TRBJ2-5; D gene: TRBD2
CDR3 protein: CASTPLAGPSYEQYF; CDR3 DNA: TGTGCCAGCACCCCATTAGCGGGGCCCTCCTACGAGCAGTACTTC; V gene: TRBV28; clone size: many; J gene: TRBJ2-7; D gene: TRBD2
CDR3 protein: CSARDSGTRWGETQYF; CDR3 DNA: TGCAGTGCTAGAGATTCGGGGACTAGATGGGGAGAGACCCAGTACTTC; V gene: TRBV20-1; clone size: many; J gene: TRBJ2-5; D gene: TRBD2
CDR3 protein: CASSQSGQGADTQYF; CDR3 DNA: TGTGCCAGCAGCCAATCGGGACAGGGTGCAGATACGCAGTATTTT; V gene: TRBV7-2; clone size: many; J gene: TRBJ2-3; D gene: TRBD1
CDR3 protein: CASSELQGDNYGYTF; CDR3 DNA: TGTGCCAGCAGTGAATTACAGGGGGACAACTATGGCTACACCTTC; V gene: TRBV25-1; clone size: many; J gene: TRBJ1-2; D gene: TRBD1
CDR3 protein: CASSTPGQGNSEQYF; CDR3 DNA: TGTGCCAGCAGCACTCCGGGACAGGGCAATAGCGAGCAGTACTTC; V gene: TRBV7-2; clone size: NA; J gene: TRBJ2-7; D gene: TRBD1
CDR3 protein: CASSAEGESYNEQFF; CDR3 DNA: TGTGCCAGCAGTGCAGAGGGAGAATCCTACAATGAGCAGTTCTTC; V gene: TRBV2; clone size: NA; J gene: TRBJ2-1; D gene: NA
CDR3 protein: CASSLDVRTDEAFF; CDR3 DNA: TGCGCCAGCAGCTTGGATGTGAGGACGGACGAAGCTTTCTTT; V gene: TRBV5-1; clone size: many; J gene: TRBJ1-1; D gene: NA
CDR3 protein: CSARDLWGAGDEKLFF; CDR3 DNA: TGCAGTGCTAGAGATCTATGGGGGGCCGGTGATGAAAAACTGTTTTTT; V gene: TRBV20-1; clone size: many; J gene: TRBJ1-4; D gene: NA
CDR3 protein: CASSNPQGYGYTF; CDR3 DNA: TGTGCCAGCAGTAACCCACAGGGATATGGCTACACCTTC; V gene: TRBV6-5; clone size: NA; J gene: TRBJ1-2; D gene: NA
CDR3 protein: CASSPWTSTDTQYF; CDR3 DNA: TGCGCCAGCAGCCCTTGGACTAGCACAGATACGCAGTATTTT; V gene: TRBV5-1; clone size: many; J gene: TRBJ2-3; D gene: NA
CDR3 protein: CASSLDPDRGRETQYF; CDR3 DNA: TGCGCCAGCAGCTTGGACCCGGACAGGGGAAGGGAGACCCAGTACTTC; V gene: TRBV5-1; clone size: many; J gene: TRBJ2-5; D gene: TRBD1
CDR3 protein: CASSLGTGPSNYGYTF; CDR3 DNA: TGCGCCAGCAGCTTGGGCACAGGGCCCTCTAACTATGGCTACACCTTC; V gene: TRBV5-1; clone size: many; J gene: TRBJ1-2; D gene: NA
CDR3 protein: CASNGGLSSLFRYNEQFF; CDR3 DNA: TGTGCCAGCAATGGGGGCCTTAGCTCTCTTTTCCGCTACAATGAGCAGTTCTTC; V gene: TRBV2; clone size: NA; J gene: TRBJ2-1; D gene: NA
CDR3 protein: CSVEDRSDSYEQYF; CDR3 DNA: TGCAGCGTTGAAGACAGGAGCGACTCCTACGAGCAGTACTTC; V gene: TRBV29-1; clone size: many; J gene: TRBJ2-7; D gene: NA
CDR3 protein: CASSSGQGTGYTF; CDR3 DNA: TGTGCCAGCAGCTCAGGACAGGGGACTGGCTACACCTTC; V gene: TRBV7-2; clone size: many; J gene: TRBJ1-2; D gene: TRBD1
CDR3 protein: CASSSGTYYSDTQYF; CDR3 DNA: TGTGCCAGCAGCTCGGGGACTTACTATTCAGATACGCAGTATTTT; V gene: TRBV5-6; clone size: NA; J gene: TRBJ2-3; D gene: NA
CDR3 protein: CASSQDRGLAAHEQYF; CDR3 DNA: TGCGCCAGCAGCCAAGATCGAGGACTAGCGGCCCACGAGCAGTACTTC; V gene: TRBV4-3; clone size: many; J gene: TRBJ2-7; D gene: TRBD2
CDR3 protein: CASSEWASGGAAYNEQFF; CDR3 DNA: TGTGCCAGCAGTGAATGGGCTAGCGGGGGGGCCGCCTACAATGAGCAGTTCTTC; V gene: TRBV28; clone size: NA; J gene: TRBJ2-1; D gene: TRBD2
CDR3 protein: CASSSHRVRSTGELFF; CDR3 DNA: TGTGCCAGCAGTTCCCACAGGGTTCGATCGACCGGGGAGCTGTTTTTT; V gene: TRBV28; clone size: many; J gene: TRBJ2-2; D gene: NA
CDR3 protein: CASSPPWSTDTQYF; CDR3 DNA: TGTGCCAGCTCTCCTCCGTGGAGCACAGATACGCAGTATTTT; V gene: TRBV18; clone size: NA; J gene: TRBJ2-3; D gene: NA
CDR3 protein: CATTGTHSYNEQFF; CDR3 DNA: TGTGCCACCACCGGGACTCATTCCTACAATGAGCAGTTCTTC; V gene: TRBV24-1; clone size: NA; J gene: TRBJ2-1; D gene: NA
CDR3 protein: CASSPRTGQFPLHF; CDR3 DNA: TGTGCCAGCAGTCCTAGGACAGGCCAGTTCCCCCTCCACTTT; V gene: TRBV27; clone size: NA; J gene: TRBJ1-6; D gene: TRBD1
CDR3 protein: CASRKTGPFHYNEQFF; CDR3 DNA: TGTGCCAGCAGGAAGACAGGGCCTTTCCATTACAATGAGCAGTTCTTC; V gene: TRBV12-3/TRBV12-4; clone size: NA; J gene: TRBJ2-1; D gene: TRBD1
CDR3 protein: CASSGYGKTQYF; CDR3 DNA: TGTGCCAGCAGTGGGTATGGAAAGACCCAGTACTTC; V gene: TRBV6-2/TRBV6-3; clone size: many; J gene: TRBJ2-5; D gene: NA
CDR3 protein: CASSLDRGRNTEAFF; CDR3 DNA: TGTGCCAGCAGCTTAGACAGGGGGCGGAACACTGAAGCTTTCTTT; V gene: TRBV11-2; clone size: many; J gene: TRBJ1-1; D gene: TRBD1
CDR3 protein: CASSQGQGAVNTEAFF; CDR3 DNA: TGTGCCAGCAGCCAAGGACAGGGGGCGGTGAACACTGAAGCTTTCTTT; V gene: TRBV3-1; clone size: many; J gene: TRBJ1-1; D gene: TRBD1
CDR3 protein: CASSPSTGQWEQYF; CDR3 DNA: TGTGCCAGCTCACCCTCGACAGGGCAGTGGGAGCAGTACTTC; V gene: TRBV18; clone size: many; J gene: TRBJ2-7; D gene: TRBD1
CDR3 protein: CASSFLSPMNTEAFF; CDR3 DNA: TGTGCCAGCAGTTTCCTGTCCCCGATGAACACTGAAGCTTTCTTT; V gene: TRBV12-3/TRBV12-4; clone size: many; J gene: TRBJ1-1; D gene: NA
CDR3 protein: CSAPGVNGGNTIYF; CDR3 DNA: TGCAGTGCCCCCGGTGTGAATGGCGGAAACACCATATATTTT; V gene: TRBV20-1; clone size: few; J gene: TRBJ1-3; D gene: NA
CDR3 protein: CATSRVAALQETQYF; CDR3 DNA: TGTGCCACCAGCAGAGTCGCGGCCCTTCAAGAGACCCAGTACTTC; V gene: TRBV15; clone size: many; J gene: TRBJ2-5; D gene: NA
CDR3 protein: CASSLKGSTGELFF; CDR3 DNA: TGTGCCAGCAGCTTAAAAGGGTCCACCGGGGAGCTGTTTTTT; V gene: TRBV7-9; clone size: many; J gene: TRBJ2-2; D gene: NA
CDR3 protein: CAWSGQGTQYF; CDR3 DNA: TGTGCCTGGAGTGGCCAGGGGACCCAGTACTTC; V gene: TRBV30; clone size: many; J gene: TRBJ2-5; D gene: NA
CDR3 protein: CSARTGDNSGANVLTF; CDR3 DNA: TGCAGTGCGCGGACAGGGGACAACTCTGGGGCCAACGTCCTGACTTTC; V gene: TRBV20-1; clone size: many; J gene: TRBJ2-6; D gene: TRBD1
CDR3 protein: CASSQWGHAEQFF; CDR3 DNA: TGTGCCAGCTCCCAATGGGGGCATGCTGAGCAGTTCTTC; V gene: TRBV25-1; clone size: many; J gene: TRBJ2-1; D gene: NA
CDR3 protein: CASSQKVRDYGGGPKDTQYF; CDR3 DNA: TGTGCCAGCAGCCAAAAGGTTAGGGATTACGGGGGGGGGCCGAAGGATACGCAGTATTTT; V gene: TRBV3-1; clone size: few; J gene: TRBJ2-3; D gene: TRBD2
CDR3 protein: CASSPPRASTGELFF; CDR3 DNA: TGTGCCAGCAGCCCTCCCCGGGCCTCCACCGGGGAGCTGTTTTTT; V gene: TRBV2; clone size: NA; J gene: TRBJ2-2; D gene: NA
CDR3 protein: CASSLTGLVGEEQFF; CDR3 DNA: TGCGCCAGCAGCCTAACGGGACTAGTAGGCGAGGAGCAGTTCTTC; V gene: TRBV5-1; clone size: few; J gene: TRBJ2-1; D gene: TRBD2
CDR3 protein: CASSPGGSYNSPLHF; CDR3 DNA: TGTGCCAGCTCACCGGGCGGGTCCTATAATTCACCCCTCCACTTT; V gene: TRBV18; clone size: NA; J gene: TRBJ1-6; D gene: NA
CDR3 protein: CASSGLAGANEQFF; CDR3 DNA: TGTGCCAGCAGCGGACTAGCGGGGGCCAATGAGCAGTTCTTC; V gene: TRBV12-3/TRBV12-4; clone size: many; J gene: TRBJ2-1; D gene: TRBD2
CDR3 protein: CASSYWRGTDTQYF; CDR3 DNA: TGTGCCAGCAGTTATTGGAGAGGCACAGATACGCAGTATTTT; V gene: TRBV6-2/TRBV6-3; clone size: few; J gene: TRBJ2-3; D gene: NA
CDR3 protein: CASSVEHGLNNGELFF; CDR3 DNA: TGTGCCAGCAGCGTAGAGCATGGGCTTAACAACGGGGAGCTGTTTTTT; V gene: TRBV9; clone size: many; J gene: TRBJ2-2; D gene: NA